A selection of T cell receptor beta chains follows, all from one sample in a study of blood T cell repertoires in COVID-19. Assay used: immunoSEQ multiplex PCR; TCRdb lists only in-frame clones, some missing. The table shows hundreds of thousands of clones, with more than 75% occurring only once. The sequencing sample was made of peripheral blood. The receptors were gathered from a woman in her forties or fifties with COVID-19, enrolled during active disease. CDR3s include the opening cysteine and the closing phenylalanine or tryptophan. D genes are given only for firm matches. The size field is filled for only some rows; it gives once, few, many or a size class.

J gene: TRBJ2-7; clone size: once; V gene: TRBV9; D gene: .; CDR3 protein: CASSLRSSSYEQYF; CDR3 DNA: TGTGCCAGCAGCCTCCGGAGTAGCTCCTACGAGCAGTACTTC
J gene: TRBJ1-2; clone size: .; V gene: TRBV15; D gene: TRBD1; CDR3 protein: CATSRGDSPNYGYTF; CDR3 DNA: TGTGCCACCAGCAGGGGGGACAGCCCGAACTATGGCTACACCTTC
J gene: TRBJ1-2; clone size: .; V gene: TRBV24-1; D gene: TRBD1; CDR3 protein: CATSDPPYGTGGYGYTF; CDR3 DNA: TGTGCCACCAGTGATCCCCCCTACGGGACAGGGGGTTATGGCTACACCTTC
J gene: TRBJ2-5; clone size: .; V gene: TRBV24-1; D gene: TRBD2; CDR3 protein: CATSDFRGGAETQYF; CDR3 DNA: TGTGCCACCAGTGATTTCCGCGGGGGAGCGGAGACCCAGTACTTC
J gene: TRBJ2-7; clone size: .; V gene: TRBV28; D gene: TRBD2; CDR3 protein: CASSLPRASGGSYEQYF; CDR3 DNA: TGTGCCAGCAGTCTACCTAGGGCTAGCGGGGGCTCCTACGAGCAGTACTTC
J gene: TRBJ2-1; clone size: .; V gene: TRBV19; D gene: .; CDR3 protein: CASSRAFQLDEQFF; CDR3 DNA: TGTGCCAGTAGTAGGGCCTTTCAGCTGGATGAGCAGTTCTTC
J gene: TRBJ1-4; clone size: .; V gene: TRBV19; D gene: .; CDR3 protein: CASRGAATNEKLFF; CDR3 DNA: TGTGCCAGCAGGGGAGCCGCAACTAATGAAAAACTGTTTTTT
J gene: TRBJ1-2; clone size: .; V gene: TRBV7-9; D gene: TRBD1; CDR3 protein: CASSPTGTGGGPYGYTF; CDR3 DNA: TGTGCCAGCAGCCCGACCGGGACAGGGGGCGGACCCTATGGCTACACCTTC
J gene: TRBJ2-7; clone size: .; V gene: TRBV14; D gene: .; CDR3 protein: CASSQDYSLNYEQYF; CDR3 DNA: TGTGCCAGCAGCCAAGACTACAGCCTCAACTACGAGCAGTACTTC
J gene: TRBJ2-7; clone size: .; V gene: TRBV5-1; D gene: .; CDR3 protein: CASGHGNEQYF; CDR3 DNA: TGCGCCAGCGGCCACGGGAACGAGCAGTACTTC
J gene: TRBJ2-7; clone size: .; V gene: TRBV7-7; D gene: TRBD1; CDR3 protein: CASSPQGAVREQYF; CDR3 DNA: TGTGCCAGCAGCCCCCAGGGGGCTGTGCGCGAGCAGTACTTC
J gene: TRBJ2-3; clone size: .; V gene: TRBV5-1; D gene: TRBD1; CDR3 protein: CASSSTGNANTQYF; CDR3 DNA: TGCGCCAGCAGCTCGACAGGGAATGCGAATACGCAGTATTTT
J gene: TRBJ2-1; clone size: .; V gene: TRBV10-3; D gene: TRBD2; CDR3 protein: CAISETGRDEQFF; CDR3 DNA: TGTGCCATCAGTGAGACGGGGAGGGATGAGCAGTTCTTC
J gene: TRBJ1-4; clone size: .; V gene: TRBV30; D gene: TRBD1; CDR3 protein: CAWSADRVLNEKLFF; CDR3 DNA: TGTGCCTGGAGTGCAGACAGGGTTCTCAATGAAAAACTGTTTTTT
J gene: TRBJ1-6; clone size: .; V gene: TRBV2; D gene: TRBD1; CDR3 protein: CASSPDRVRSPLHF; CDR3 DNA: TGTGCCAGCAGCCCGGACAGGGTCCGTTCACCCCTCCACTTT
J gene: TRBJ1-3; clone size: .; V gene: TRBV3-1/TRBV3-2; D gene: .; CDR3 protein: CASRFGSGGNTIYF; CDR3 DNA: TGTGCCAGCCGATTCGGGAGTGGTGGAAACACCATATATTTT